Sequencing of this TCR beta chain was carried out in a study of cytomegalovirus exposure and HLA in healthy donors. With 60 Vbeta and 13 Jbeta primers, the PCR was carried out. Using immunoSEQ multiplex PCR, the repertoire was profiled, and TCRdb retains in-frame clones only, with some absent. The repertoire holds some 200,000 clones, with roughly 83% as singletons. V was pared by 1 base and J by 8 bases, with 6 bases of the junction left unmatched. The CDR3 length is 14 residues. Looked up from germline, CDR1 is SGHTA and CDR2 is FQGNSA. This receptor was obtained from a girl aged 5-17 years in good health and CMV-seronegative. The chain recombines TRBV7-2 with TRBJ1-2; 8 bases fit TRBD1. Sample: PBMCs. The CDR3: CASSLVGQGQGYTF. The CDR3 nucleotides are TGTGCCAGCAGCTTAGTAGGACAGGGTCAAGGCTACACCTTC.